This TCR beta chain was observed in a study of blood T cell repertoires in COVID-19 (dated by TCRdb to the early 2020s). In the study overall: Samples from collaborators originated in the United States, Italy and Spain and spanned both the acute and convalescent phases of COVID-19. HLA class I and class II types, where available, came from metadata supplied by the sample provider rather than from assay-based typing. Sample metadata almost always included a de-identified subject ID, COVID-19 status, age in years and sex. The samples were drawn from two sources: the first 160 participants of the ongoing ImmuneRACE study, and approximately 1,300 subjects contributed by 6 global collaborators. The material from the prospective study consisted of cDNA or gDNA derived from T cells, B-cell-depleted T cells, or PBMCs. The dataset comprised deeply sampled blood TCRbeta repertoires from subjects exposed to, actively infected with, or recovered from COVID-19. The repertoires were made available in a free public database intended to serve as a resource for research on the immune response to SARS-CoV-2.

TCRbeta CDR3 regions were amplified from genomic DNA by means of the immunoSEQ Assay, a bias-controlled multiplex PCR. The source study handled its data this way. Within the assay, amplification of reference gene primers was used to estimate how many nucleated cells each sample contained. Sequence reads were collapsed and filtered to measure the absolute abundance of every unique TCRbeta CDR3 rearrangement. For each sample, productive Simpson clonality was calculated as the square root of Simpson's diversity index over productive rearrangements. TCRdb obtained this table from immuneACCESS and retained in-frame rearrangements with V and J assigned. These tables miss some clones; where compared with another copy, unresolved V genes account for less than half of the shortfall, and the remainder is unexplained. V, J and clone size reflect that table, while D and trimming were determined from the DNA. The sample records fewer than 150,000 clones, around nine tenths of which are singletons. The biggest ten clones account for around 5% of the sample.

For CDR1 and CDR2, the germline V gene lists MDHEN and SYDVKM. For this chain, trimming is 2 bases at the V end and 6 bases at the J end, and the number of junction bases without a gene match is 7. The CDR3 has 15 amino acids, counting the end cysteine and phenylalanine. Solely the CDR3 DNA is kept, with 45 bases framed from the first base. Each collaborating institution followed its own protocols to collect whole blood in K2EDTA tubes. For TCRbeta analysis, collaborators shipped samples in one of three forms: frozen whole blood, isolated PBMCs, or DNA extracted from either of those sample types. Overall study results and their limits: The quantity of clinical and demographic metadata differed by source and by participant and was supplied without curation.

With respect to this clone: The antigen it recognizes is unknown. No much larger clone is present one base from it, and per-base qualities are unavailable.

The sequence derives from a human donor in a cohort sampled during active COVID-19. The chain is encoded by TRBV28 joined to TRBJ1-5; TRBD1 lines up with 7 middle nucleotides. Sequenced sample: peripheral blood. The CDR3 sequence is CASSLNPGGGQPQHF. In nucleotide form, the sequence is TGTGCCAGCAGTTTAAATCCAGGGGGAGGTCAGCCCCAGCATTTT. Supplemented by the reference TRBV28 and TRBJ1-5 proteins around the CDR3, the complete variable domain is DVKVTQSSRYLVKRTGEKVFLECVQDMDHENMFWYRQDPGLGLRLIYFSYDVKMKEKGDIPEGYSVSREKKERFSLILESASTNQTSMYLCASSLNPGGGQPQHFGDGTRLSIL.